The next 26 T cell receptor beta chains were all read from a single sample in a study of response to subunit inactivated influenza vaccine. In TCRdb, the RT-PCR reads were re-called with MiXCR into one record per CDR3 protein. The top ten hold about a tenth of the sample, which has around 190,000 distinct CDR3 sequences, nearly 9.5% seen once. The material sequenced was non-naive T cells sorted from PBMCs, taken on the day of vaccination. Receptor source: a man between 45 and 60 years old who received an inactivated influenza vaccine.

As concerns this clonotype: Just one base apart from a much larger clone, this may be a read error. The chain combines TRBV6-1 with TRBJ1-4, with D unclear. The CDR3 runs 16 residues. V lost 6 bases and J lost 4, with 18 bases in between. Germline V gene lookup returns CDR1 MNHNS and CDR2 SASEGT. CDR3 region: CASSRASRAFNEKLFF. As DNA, the CDR3 is TGTGCCAGCAGCCGGGCGTCTCGGGCCTTTAATGAAAAACTGTTTTTT.

The rearrangement joins TRBV15 to TRBJ2-1; 10 nucleotides match TRBD2. The CDR3 is 16 amino acids. V lost 3 bases, J lost 9 bases, and 11 bases stayed unmatched. CDR1 LNHNV and CDR2 YYDKDF come from the germline V gene (reference sequence). This chain's CDR3 is CATSRGVAGGRGEQFF. The CDR3, as DNA: TGTGCCACCAGCAGGGGGGTAGCGGGAGGCCGGGGTGAGCAGTTCTTC. Filled out from reference TRBV15 and TRBJ2-1, the complete variable domain reads DAMVIQNPRYQVTQFGKPVTLSCSQTLNHNVMYWYQQKSSQAPKLLFHYYDKDFNNEADTPDNFQSRRPNTSFCFLDIRSPGLGDTAMYLCATSRGVAGGRGEQFFGPGTRLTVL.

This clonotype was counted a few times. The chain carries TRBV12-3 or TRBV12-4 and TRBJ1-5; 7 positions agree with TRBD1. The CDR3 runs to 15 residues. After removal of 2 bases from V and 1 base from J, the junction contained 2 bases not matched to a gene. This CDR3 is CASSLRGQSNQPQHF. DNA of the CDR3: TGTGCCAGCAGTTTAAGGGGACAGAGCAATCAGCCCCAGCATTTT.

This clonotype was picked up many times. The chain joins TRBV3-1 to TRBJ1-3; TRBD1 is a possible D gene (6 bases). CDR3 length: 15 amino acids. The germline gives CDR1 LGHDT, CDR2 YNNKEL (reference sequence). V lost 1 base, J lost 0 bases, and 7 bases lay in between. CDR3 sequence: CASSQAGVSGNTIYF. The CDR3 region has the DNA TGTGCCAGCAGCCAAGCAGGGGTCTCTGGAAACACCATATATTTT.

This clonotype has ten or more counts. V usage is TRBV5-1 and J usage is TRBJ2-7; TRBD1 agrees at 7 bases. Looked up from germline, CDR1 is SGHRS and CDR2 is YFSETQ. This CDR3 has 15 amino acids. J was trimmed by 6 bases and V by 1 base; bases with no gene match: 10. The CDR3 is CASSLRSAGGSEQYF. The CDR3 nucleotides are TGCGCCAGCAGCTTGAGGTCGGCAGGGGGAAGCGAGCAGTACTTC. The whole variable domain, filled in from reference TRBV5-1 and TRBJ2-7, reads KAGVTQTPRYLIKTRGQQVTLSCSPISGHRSVSWYQQTPGQGLQFLFEYFSETQRNKGNFPGRFSGRQFSNSRSEMNVSTLELGDSALYLCASSLRSAGGSEQYFGPGTRLTVT.

The DNA of the CDR3 is TGCAGTGCCTCCCTCGCGGGGGGTTACAATGAGCAGTTCTTC. It is translated as CSASLAGGYNEQFF. The J gene is TRBJ2-1, the V gene TRBV20-1, with 8 nucleotides matching TRBD2. J was trimmed by 4 bases and V by 6 bases; bases with no gene match: 8. CDR3 size: 14 residues. Germline CDR1 and CDR2: DFQATT and SNEGSKA (reference sequence).

This clonotype has a handful of counts. This sequence joins TRBV14 and TRBJ2-3; the D gene could be TRBD1 or TRBD2 (5 bases each). CDR3 length: 14 residues. The germline V gene encodes CDR1 SGHDN and CDR2 FVKESK. V shed 1 base and J shed 8 bases, with 13 bases lying between them. The CDR3 region has the DNA TGTGCCAGCAGCCAAGTCTCACAGGCGGGTACGCAGTATTTT. The encoded protein is CASSQVSQAGTQYF.

The rearrangement links TRBV20-1 to TRBJ2-3; TRBD1 or TRBD2 may be the D gene (6 bases each). The CDR3 extends over 14 amino acids. Between the trimmed V and J ends, which lost 2 bases and 5 bases, there was a span of 14 bases. The germline V gene has CDR1 DFQATT and CDR2 SNEGSKA (reference sequence). DNA of the CDR3: TGCAGTGCTAGACGTGTGGGGGGCAAAGATACGCAGTATTTT. Translation: CSARRVGGKDTQYF.

This clonotype was seen ten or more times. The chain combines TRBV9 with TRBJ2-3; D perhaps matches TRBD2 (5 bases). CDR1 SGDLS and CDR2 YYNGEE come from the germline V gene. Trimming removed 0 bases from V and 0 bases from J, with 17 bases in between. The CDR3 has 18 amino acids. Here the CDR3 DNA reads TGTGCCAGCAGCGTAGCTGGGAGCCGCTCGTACAGCACAGATACGCAGTATTTT. As protein: CASSVAGSRSYSTDTQYF. The whole variable domain, filled in from reference TRBV9 and TRBJ2-3, reads DSGVTQTPKHLITATGQRVTLRCSPRSGDLSVYWYQQSLDQGLQFLIQYYNGEERAKGNILERFSAQQFPDLHSELNLSSLELGDSALYFCASSVAGSRSYSTDTQYFGPGTRLTVL.

This clonotype was seen only a few times. The chain combines TRBV7-2 with TRBJ1-3, with unresolved D. In germline, CDR1 is SGHTA, CDR2 FQGNSA. CDR3 length equals 14 residues. Trimming stripped 5 bases from V and 0 bases from J, with 8 bases between. The CDR3 region has the DNA TGTGCCAGCAGCCGACTCACCTCTGGAAACACCATATATTTT. Protein sequence: CASSRLTSGNTIYF.

This clonotype was counted at least ten times. The chain employs TRBV11-2 and TRBJ2-2; D may be TRBD1 (6 bases). Trimming took 1 base from V and 2 from J, leaving 11 bases between them. The germline CDR1 and CDR2 sequences are SGHAT and FQNNGV. The CDR3 has 16 residues. CDR3 region: CASSLGAGANTGELFF. CDR3 sequence (DNA): TGTGCCAGCAGCTTAGGTGCAGGGGCCAACACCGGGGAGCTGTTTTTT.

This clonotype was observed a few times. This sequence joins TRBV5-1 and TRBJ2-5, with TRBD1 matching 9 bases. CDR1 and CDR2 (germline): SGHRS, YFSETQ. V dropped 5 bases and J dropped 5; count of bases not matched to a gene: 10. The CDR3 contains 15 residues. CDR3 coding DNA: TGCGCCAGCAGATCGGGGGACAGGGTACTGGAGACCCAGTACTTC. Protein: CASRSGDRVLETQYF.

In this sample, this clonotype turned up many times. The J gene is TRBJ2-1, the V gene TRBV28, with 8 bases lining up with TRBD2. Trimming cost V 6 bases and J 8 bases; bases outside gene matches: 6. The length of the CDR3 is 13 residues. The germline V gene has CDR1 MDHEN and CDR2 SYDVKM. The CDR3 sequence: CASSPGTSHEQFF. The CDR3 nucleotides read TGTGCCAGCAGCCCCGGGACTAGTCATGAGCAGTTCTTC.

This clonotype showed up just a few times. The chain couples TRBV5-6 to TRBJ2-2; the D is unclear. From germline, CDR1 is SGHDT and CDR2 YYEEEE. CDR3 length: 16 residues. The V gene lost 1 base and the J gene lost 0 bases, with 10 bases spanning the gap. CDR3 region: CASSLLLVANTGELFF. CDR3 DNA: TGTGCCAGCAGCTTGCTTCTCGTGGCGAACACCGGGGAGCTGTTTTTT.

This clonotype was found many times. This sequence joins TRBV12-3 or TRBV12-4 and TRBJ1-1; D not resolved. This CDR3 contains 14 residues. Trimming stripped 1 base from V and 4 bases from J, with 10 bases between. The CDR3 protein is CASSLVASPTEAFF. The CDR3 nucleotides are TGTGCCAGCAGTTTAGTGGCATCACCCACTGAAGCTTTCTTT.

The chain recombines TRBV18 with TRBJ2-7; D is undetermined. The V gene lost 0 bases and the J gene lost 3 bases, with 12 bases spanning the gap. This CDR3 is 15 amino acids long. Looked up from germline, CDR1 is KGHSH and CDR2 is LQKENI. The CDR3 here is CASSPPGSPFYEQYF. The CDR3 nucleotides are TGTGCCAGCTCACCACCAGGGTCACCCTTCTACGAGCAGTACTTC.

This clonotype showed up just a few times. This chain links TRBV4-2 with TRBJ2-2; maybe TRBD1 (5 bases). Germline loops: CDR1 LGHNA, CDR2 YNFKEQ. V was clipped by 0 bases and J by 6 bases, with 14 bases between them. The CDR3 spans 16 residues. The CDR3, as DNA: TGTGCCAGCAGCCAAGATCGGACACAAGCAGCCGGGGAGCTGTTTTTT. Amino acid sequence: CASSQDRTQAAGELFF.

CDR3 nucleotide sequence: TGTGCCAGCAGTTTTTCCCGGGACAGTTCGGGCTTCAATCAGCCCCAGCATTTT. This translates into CASSFSRDSSGFNQPQHF. The gene calls are TRBV27 and TRBJ1-5; the match to TRBD1 covers 7 bases. This CDR3 has 18 amino acids. The germline V gene has CDR1 MNHEY and CDR2 SMNVEV (reference sequence). V was clipped by 3 bases and J by 3 bases; unmatched bases: 14.

This clonotype was detected only a few times. The chain joins TRBV3-1 to TRBJ1-1, with D perhaps matching TRBD1 (6 bases). CDR3 length equals 14 residues. Germline-derived CDR1 and CDR2 are LGHDT and YNNKEL (reference sequence). V gave up 6 bases and J gave up 1 base, with 12 bases separating them. CDR3 nucleotides: TGTGCCAGCAGTTTTTTACAGGGGAACACTGAAGCTTTCTTT. It codes for CASSFLQGNTEAFF. The whole variable domain, filled in from reference TRBV3-1 and TRBJ1-1, reads DTAVSQTPKYLVTQMGNDKSIKCEQNLGHDTMYWYKQDSKKFLKIMFSYNNKELIINETVPNRFSPKSPDKAHLNLHINSLELGDSAVYFCASSFLQGNTEAFFGQGTRLTVV.

V and J are TRBV5-5 and TRBJ1-2; D remains ambiguous. Germline CDR1 is SGHKS and CDR2 is YYEKEE (reference sequence). Trimming shortened V by 4 bases and J by 4 bases, and 11 bases separated the two germline ends. This CDR3 is 13 amino acids long. In DNA, the CDR3 is TGTGCCAGCAGCATTCACGGACTCTATGGCTACACCTTC. Its protein is CASSIHGLYGYTF.

This clonotype was found a few times. CDR3: CSARGLAGALRGEQFF. The CDR3 DNA follows: TGCAGTGCTAGAGGACTAGCGGGGGCCCTACGTGGGGAGCAGTTCTTC. The J gene is TRBJ2-1, the V gene TRBV20-1, with TRBD2 matching over 12 bases. Per the germline V gene, CDR1 is DFQATT and CDR2 is SNEGSKA (reference sequence). This CDR3 has 16 amino acids. The trim removed 1 base at V and 10 bases at J, leaving 11 bases unmatched.

This clonotype has a handful of counts. The chain employs TRBV6-2 or TRBV6-3 and TRBJ1-1; 7 bases are a match to TRBD1. V was pared by 2 bases and J by 6 bases, with 9 bases of the junction left unmatched. Germline loops: CDR1 MNHEY, CDR2 SVGEGT. The CDR3 sequence is 15 residues long. The CDR3, as DNA: TGTGCCAGCAGTTACGCTCAACAGGGGAGGCCTGAAGCTTTCTTT. Amino acids: CASSYAQQGRPEAFF.

This clonotype has more than one count but fewer than ten. The chain uses TRBV20-1 and TRBJ2-7; D may be TRBD1 (6 bases). V lost 4 bases and J lost 4, with 11 bases in between. Germline V CDR1 and CDR2: DFQATT, SNEGSKA (reference sequence). The CDR3 runs to 12 residues. CDR3 in amino acids: CSAMGRGYEQYF. In nucleotides, the CDR3 is TGCAGTGCTATGGGCAGGGGTTACGAGCAGTACTTC.

There are a few counts of this clonotype. This chain joins TRBV28 and TRBJ1-5, with unresolved D. V lost 3 bases, J lost 1 base, and 13 bases lay in between. CDR1 is MDHEN, CDR2 SYDVKM, per germline. CDR3 length: 16 amino acids. Here the CDR3 DNA reads TGTGCCAGCAGTTTGGAAATTCGGCGGAGCAATCAGCCCCAGCATTTT. This gives the protein CASSLEIRRSNQPQHF.

This clonotype was seen only a few times. CDR3 in DNA: TGTGCCAGCACCCCGGACAGATACAATGAGCAGTTCTTC. Translating gives CASTPDRYNEQFF. The V call is TRBV28, the J call TRBJ2-1; D may be TRBD1 (6 bases). The CDR3 consists of 13 residues. Trimming took 7 bases from V and 4 from J, leaving 11 bases between them. The germline V gene encodes CDR1 MDHEN and CDR2 SYDVKM.

There are many counts of this clonotype. Germline is not matched at one junction end, which may reflect a read error. The CDR3 nucleotides read TGTGCCAGCAGCCTAGCGGGAGAGTACAATGAGCAGTTCTTC. Its translation: CASSLAGEYNEQFF. This chain uses TRBV7-2 with TRBJ2-1, with TRBD2 matching over 10 bases. Germline V gene sequence: CDR1 SGHTA, CDR2 FQGNSA. The CDR3 totals 14 residues.